This T cell receptor (beta chain) was sequenced for a study of blood T cell repertoires in COVID-19. Germline V gene data show CDR1 as SGHAT and CDR2 as FQNNGV. With 4 bases clipped from V and 6 bases from J, the junction kept 8 bases outside the gene matches. The CDR3 has 15 amino acids. TCRdb's table, derived via immunoSEQ multiplex PCR, lists solely in-frame clones and lacks some. The sample holds about 220,000 clones; about 88% are singletons and the top ten take about 2.4%. This clonotype was sampled from a woman aged 25 to 45 who had recovered from COVID-19. The genes are TRBV11-2 and TRBJ2-1; TRBD2 matches at 8 bases. The sequencing sample was made of PBMCs or T cells enriched from blood (not recorded which). The CDR3 DNA follows: TGTGCCAGCAGCTCGTCGACGGGGGGGGCCAATGAGCAGTTCTTC. Amino acids: CASSSSTGGANEQFF.